This TCR beta chain emerged from a study of control samples from healthy donors and cancer patients (dated by TCRdb to 2020 to 2021). The CDR3 goes from the cysteine to the phenylalanine over 13 residues. The kept DNA is CDR3 alone, 39 bases in frame from the first base. V was cut back by 3 bases and J by 5 bases, leaving a gap of 8 bases between them. CDR1 SEHNR and CDR2 FQNEAQ are derived from the germline V gene (reference sequence). Worth noting for this clone: Its antigen remains undetermined. Base quality data are lacking; no much larger clone is found one base away.

Preparation of the library involved the immunoSEQ multiplex PCR assay. TCRdb took over this immuneACCESS table, retaining in-frame rearrangements with V and J assigned. Such tables are incomplete; in checked studies, under half of the missing clones stem from an unresolved V gene, and the remainder is unexplained. The sample has 50,000 or so clones on record, 85% to 95% of them singletons. The ten most abundant clones make up approximately 2.3% of the sample. Sequencing used blood. The source of this sequence is a man under 40 in good health. The V and J genes are TRBV7-9 and TRBJ1-5; matching of 6 bases hints at TRBD1 as the D gene. The CDR3 amino acid sequence is: CASSFGGDQPQHF. The sequenced DNA is TGTGCCAGCAGCTTTGGGGGCGATCAGCCCCAGCATTTT.